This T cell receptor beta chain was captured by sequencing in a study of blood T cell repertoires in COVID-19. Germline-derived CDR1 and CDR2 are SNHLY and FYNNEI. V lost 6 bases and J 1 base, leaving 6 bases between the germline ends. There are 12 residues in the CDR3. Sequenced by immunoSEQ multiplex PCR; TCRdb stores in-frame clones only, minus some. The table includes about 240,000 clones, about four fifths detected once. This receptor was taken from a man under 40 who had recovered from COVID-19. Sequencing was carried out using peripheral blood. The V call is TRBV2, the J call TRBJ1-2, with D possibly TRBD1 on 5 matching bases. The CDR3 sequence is CASRDNNYGYTF. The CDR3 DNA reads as TGTGCCAGCAGGGACAATAACTATGGCTACACCTTC.